A selection of T cell receptor beta chains follows, all from one sample in a study of blood T cell repertoires in COVID-19. Sequencing used immunoSEQ multiplex PCR; TCRdb keeps in-frame clones, though not all of them. The profile covers hundreds of thousands of clones, with around 87% appearing a single time and approximately 1.9% taken by the ten largest. The sample consisted of PBMCs or T cells enriched from blood (not recorded which). The receptor source for this set is a man aged 35-49 years in a cohort exposed to, infected with or recovered from COVID-19 (not recorded which). Each CDR3 is given with its conserved first and last residue. The D gene is left open where the match is weak. The size entry is marked missing in some rows and otherwise reads once, few, many or a size class.

v_call	d_call	j_call	clone_size	cdr3_aa	cdr3_nt
TRBV2	NA	TRBJ2-7	NA	CASSESGERIHEQYF	TGTGCCAGCAGTGAGTCAGGGGAAAGAATCCACGAGCAGTACTTC
TRBV4-1	TRBD2	TRBJ2-3	NA	CASSQVIPGLRVPDTQYF	TGCGCCAGCAGCCAAGTCATACCGGGACTAAGGGTCCCAGATACGCAGTATTTT
TRBV18	NA	TRBJ1-1	NA	CASSPSGGRVSTEAFF	TGTGCCAGCTCACCTTCGGGGGGGAGGGTGTCCACTGAAGCTTTCTTT
TRBV15	NA	TRBJ1-2	NA	CATSRVSGGYTF	TGTGCCACCAGCAGAGTTAGTGGTGGCTACACCTTC
TRBV12-3/TRBV12-4	NA	TRBJ2-1	NA	CASSLRANQFF	TGTGCCAGCAGTTTGCGGGCGAATCAGTTCTTC
TRBV5-1	NA	TRBJ1-1	once	CASSFQGNTEAFF	TGCGCCAGCAGCTTCCAGGGGAACACTGAAGCTTTCTTT
TRBV19	NA	TRBJ1-1	NA	CATRAPIGNTEAFF	TGTGCCACCAGGGCCCCCATTGGGAACACTGAAGCTTTCTTT
TRBV9	NA	TRBJ2-5	NA	CASSVGAGAQETQYF	TGTGCCAGCAGCGTAGGGGCAGGGGCCCAAGAGACCCAGTACTTC
TRBV30	TRBD1	TRBJ1-6	NA	CAWSPRTGVSPLHF	TGTGCCTGGAGTCCGCGGACAGGGGTATCACCCCTCCACTTT
TRBV2	NA	TRBJ1-6	NA	CASSGQVVLNSPLHF	TGTGCCAGCAGTGGACAGGTCGTCCTTAATTCACCCCTCCACTTT
TRBV6-4	TRBD2	TRBJ2-1	once	CASSDSASGRDEQFF	TGTGCCAGCAGTGACTCGGCTAGCGGGAGGGATGAGCAGTTCTTC
TRBV5-1	TRBD2	TRBJ2-1	NA	CASSQGLAGGSSSYNEQFF	TGCGCCAGCAGCCAGGGACTAGCGGGAGGTTCGAGCTCCTACAATGAGCAGTTCTTC
TRBV24-1	NA	TRBJ2-2	NA	CATSDLVNTGELFF	TGTGCCACCAGTGACCTAGTGAACACCGGGGAGCTGTTTTTT
TRBV5-1	NA	TRBJ1-4	once	CASSLGQETIISEKLFF	TGCGCCAGCAGCTTGGGACAGGAAACCATCATTTCTGAAAAACTGTTTTTT
TRBV5-1	TRBD1	TRBJ1-1	NA	CASSSHRGRTEAFF	TGCGCCAGCAGCTCCCACAGGGGGCGAACTGAAGCTTTCTTT
TRBV11-2	TRBD2	TRBJ2-7	NA	CASSYAVAGNYEQYF	TGTGCCAGCAGCTACGCAGTAGCGGGAAACTACGAGCAGTACTTC
TRBV19	NA	TRBJ2-7	NA	CASTAGGNDYEQYF	TGTGCCAGTACCGCCGGGGGTAATGACTACGAGCAGTACTTC
TRBV27	NA	TRBJ1-6	NA	CASSLNLQGDSPLHF	TGTGCCAGCAGTTTAAATCTACAGGGTGACTCACCCCTCCACTTT
TRBV18	NA	TRBJ1-1	NA	CASSPLVNTEAFF	TGTGCCAGCTCACCCCTAGTGAACACTGAAGCTTTCTTT
TRBV30	NA	TRBJ2-2	NA	CAWSVPGTGELFF	TGTGCCTGGAGTGTACCGGGTACCGGGGAGCTGTTTTTT
TRBV5-1	NA	TRBJ2-5	NA	CASSYGQNQETQYF	TGCGCCAGCAGCTACGGACAGAACCAAGAGACCCAGTACTTC
TRBV28	NA	TRBJ1-6	NA	CASRPGEGDYSPLHF	TGTGCCAGCAGGCCAGGTGAGGGTGATTATTCACCCCTCCACTTT
TRBV28	NA	TRBJ2-5	once	CASSSRGKQETQYF	TGTGCCAGCAGTTCCCGGGGGAAACAAGAGACCCAGTACTTC
TRBV6-1	NA	TRBJ1-5	NA	CASSEAYSNQPQHF	TGTGCCAGCAGCGAAGCCTATAGCAATCAGCCCCAGCATTTT
TRBV27	NA	TRBJ2-7	many	CASSEGVGQYF	TGTGCCAGCAGTGAGGGGGTAGGGCAGTACTTC
TRBV10-3	NA	TRBJ1-2	once	CAISATGNYGYTF	TGTGCCATCAGCGCTACAGGGAACTATGGCTACACCTTC
TRBV15	TRBD2	TRBJ2-3	NA	CATSRDPGTSGIRDTQYF	TGTGCCACCAGCAGAGATCCGGGAACTAGCGGGATTCGGGATACGCAGTATTTT
TRBV6-5	NA	TRBJ1-1	NA	CASSSFKMNTEAFF	TGTGCCAGCAGTTCGTTTAAAATGAACACTGAAGCTTTCTTT
TRBV3-1/TRBV3-2	TRBD2	TRBJ2-5	few	CASSLKTSGRRETQYF	TGTGCCAGCAGCCTGAAGACTAGCGGGAGAAGGGAGACCCAGTACTTC
TRBV10-1	TRBD1	TRBJ2-2	NA	CASSDSRGLGTGELFF	TGCGCCAGCAGTGATAGCAGGGGGTTAGGAACCGGGGAGCTGTTTTTT
TRBV12-3/TRBV12-4	NA	TRBJ2-1	NA	CASSPQLYNEQFF	TGTGCCAGCAGTCCACAGCTGTACAATGAGCAGTTCTTC
TRBV5-1	TRBD1	TRBJ2-7	NA	CASSSGTGSYEQYF	TGCGCCAGCAGCTCCGGGACAGGGTCCTACGAGCAGTACTTC